Each of the 5 T cell receptor beta chains below was sequenced from the same sample in a study of early T cells in non-severe SARS-CoV-2 infection (dated by TCRdb to the early 2020s). Preparation of the library involved 5' RACE. The reads were generated on a NextSeq 500. TCRdb took the public reads, trimmed them with fastp at Q25, ran MiXCR for clone calling and kept in-frame beta chains. Each entry is one CDR3 protein sequence, shown with its most common DNA and genes. A total of tens of thousands of distinct CDR3 sequences appear in this sample, just under 4% of them only once. Of the sample, less than 12% is held by the ten largest clones. Material: whole blood. These TCRs come from an adult who was a healthcare worker with PCR-confirmed SARS-CoV-2 infection or an uninfected control (not recorded which).

This clonotype has more than one count but fewer than ten. The chain employs TRBV24-1 and TRBJ1-1; D is uncertain. CDR1 KGHDR and CDR2 SFDVKD come from the germline V gene. Trimming cost V 4 bases and J 2 bases, with 7 bases left between them. This CDR3 has 13 amino acids. CDR3 protein: CATSDKINTEAFF. The CDR3 region has the DNA TGTGCCACCAGTGACAAAATTAACACTGAAGCTTTCTTT.

This clonotype occurred many times. The chain uses TRBV6-2 or TRBV6-3 and TRBJ2-1; D might be TRBD2 (6 bases). The CDR3 is 15 residues long. Between the trimmed V and J ends, which lost 0 bases and 4 bases, there was a span of 10 bases. Germline V gives CDR1 MNHEY, CDR2 SVGEGT. The CDR3 reads CASSYSRRGYNEQFF. As DNA, the CDR3 is TGTGCCAGCAGTTACTCGAGGCGGGGTTACAATGAGCAGTTCTTC.

This clonotype was found many times. V is TRBV30 and J is TRBJ1-4, with D possibly being TRBD1 (5 bases). The germline V gene encodes CDR1 GTSNPN and CDR2 SVGIG (reference sequence). The CDR3 contains 13 residues. The V end lost 3 bases, the J end lost 7 bases, and 12 bases lay between the germline ends. The CDR3 DNA sequence: TGTGCCTGGAGCCCCGGGGGGACTGAAAAACTGTTTTTT. Translated: CAWSPGGTEKLFF.

This clonotype occurred many times. The chain combines TRBV7-9 with TRBJ1-1; a weak D match, TRBD1 (5 bases). Trimming shortened V by 0 bases and J by 6 bases, and 14 bases separated the two germline ends. The CDR3 extends over 15 amino acids. Looked up from germline, CDR1 is SEHNR and CDR2 is FQNEAQ (reference sequence). This CDR3 is CASSLAGTVLPEAFF. As DNA, the CDR3 is TGTGCCAGCAGCTTAGCTGGGACGGTCCTTCCTGAAGCTTTCTTT.

This clonotype was detected ten times or more. The genes are TRBV28 and TRBJ2-1; 11 bases line up with TRBD2. CDR1 is MDHEN and CDR2 is SYDVKM in the germline V gene. The J segment lost 8 bases and the V segment lost 5 bases, leaving 17 bases of the junction unmatched. The CDR3 has 18 residues. This chain's CDR3 is CASSPVTSGSGSGDEQFF. The CDR3 nucleotides are TGTGCCAGCAGTCCAGTAACTAGCGGGAGTGGGAGTGGGGATGAGCAGTTCTTC.